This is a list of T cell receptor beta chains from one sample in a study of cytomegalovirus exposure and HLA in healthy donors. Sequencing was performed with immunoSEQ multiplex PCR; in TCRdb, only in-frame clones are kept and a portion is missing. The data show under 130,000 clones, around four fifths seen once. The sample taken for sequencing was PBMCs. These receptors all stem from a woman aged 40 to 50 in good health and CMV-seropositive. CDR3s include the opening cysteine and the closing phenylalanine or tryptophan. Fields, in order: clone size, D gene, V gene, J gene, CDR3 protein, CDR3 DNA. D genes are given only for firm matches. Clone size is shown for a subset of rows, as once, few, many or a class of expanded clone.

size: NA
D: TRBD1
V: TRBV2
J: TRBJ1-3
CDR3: CASSGGTGANGNTIYF
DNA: TGTGCCAGCAGTGGGGGGACAGGGGCTAATGGAAACACCATATATTTT

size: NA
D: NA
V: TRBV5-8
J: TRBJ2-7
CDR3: CASSPLWGVMSYEQYF
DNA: TGTGCCAGCAGTCCACTCTGGGGGGTAATGAGCTACGAGCAGTACTTC

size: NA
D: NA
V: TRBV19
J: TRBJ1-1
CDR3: CATHRLGTNTEAFF
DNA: TGTGCCACCCACCGATTGGGGACAAACACTGAAGCTTTCTTT

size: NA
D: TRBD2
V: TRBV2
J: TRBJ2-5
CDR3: CASSGRRGGGALETQYF
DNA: TGTGCCAGCAGTGGACGGCGGGGCGGGGGGGCCTTAGAGACCCAGTACTTC

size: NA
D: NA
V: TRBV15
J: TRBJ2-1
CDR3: CATSRMVGGPGREQFF
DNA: TGTGCCACCAGCAGAATGGTGGGGGGGCCGGGACGGGAGCAGTTCTTC

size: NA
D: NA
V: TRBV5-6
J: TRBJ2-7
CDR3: CASSMTISYEQYF
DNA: TGTGCCAGCAGCATGACAATTTCCTACGAGCAGTACTTC

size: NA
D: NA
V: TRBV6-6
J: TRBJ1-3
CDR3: CASSYRGLAGNTIYF
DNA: TGTGCCAGCAGTTACCGGGGACTGGCTGGAAACACCATATATTTT

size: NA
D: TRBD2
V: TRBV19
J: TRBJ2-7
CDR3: CASSILLAESYEQYF
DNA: TGTGCCAGTAGTATTCTGCTAGCGGAATCCTACGAGCAGTACTTC

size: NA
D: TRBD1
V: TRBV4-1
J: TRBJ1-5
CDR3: CASSSRDRGYYSNQPQHF
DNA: TGCGCCAGCAGCTCCCGGGACAGGGGATATTATAGCAATCAGCCCCAGCATTTT

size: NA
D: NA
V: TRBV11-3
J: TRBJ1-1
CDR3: CASSPMYTNHPPEAFF
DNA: TGTGCCAGCAGCCCGATGTACACCAACCATCCACCTGAAGCTTTCTTT

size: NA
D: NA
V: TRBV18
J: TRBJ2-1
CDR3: CASSRTLSSYNEQFF
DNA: TGTGCCAGCTCACGGACTCTAAGCTCCTACAATGAGCAGTTCTTC

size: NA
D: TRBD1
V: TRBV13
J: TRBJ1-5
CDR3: CASSLGIADRENQPQHF
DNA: TGTGCCAGCAGCTTAGGCATCGCAGACAGGGAGAATCAGCCCCAGCATTTT

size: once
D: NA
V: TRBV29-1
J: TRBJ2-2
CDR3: CSVDRDGAGELFF
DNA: TGCAGCGTTGATCGGGATGGCGCCGGGGAGCTGTTTTTT

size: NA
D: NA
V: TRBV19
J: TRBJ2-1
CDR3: CASSTRVYNEQFF
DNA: TGTGCCAGTAGTACCCGGGTCTACAATGAGCAGTTCTTC

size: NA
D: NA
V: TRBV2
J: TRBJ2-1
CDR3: CASSDREVDEQFF
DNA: TGTGCCAGCAGTGACAGGGAAGTCGATGAGCAGTTCTTC